Listed below are T cell receptor beta chains from one sample, sequenced in a study of blood T cells in healthy people across ages. TCRdb reprocessed the 5' RACE reads via MiXCR and lists one record per CDR3 protein. The sample consists of 550,000 to 750,000 distinct CDR3 sequences, roughly 21% of them appearing once. The specimen sequenced was blood. The receptors come from a man aged 65 to 79 in good health. The CDR3 runs from the conserved cysteine through the conserved F or W. The D gene is left open where the match is weak. Size tells how often a clone was seen (once, few, many) or the class of an expanded clone, and some rows leave it out.

D gene	V gene	clone size	J gene	CDR3 protein	CDR3 DNA
TRBD1	TRBV30	-	TRBJ1-2	CAWSGPGTGVRGYTF	TGTGCCTGGAGTGGTCCCGGGACAGGGGTTCGGGGCTACACCTTC
-	TRBV20-1	many	TRBJ2-3	CSATPPRSTDTQYF	TGCAGTGCCACCCCCCCGCGGAGCACAGATACGCAGTATTTT
-	TRBV7-9	few	TRBJ2-3	CASSLTGTTTRGTQYF	TGTGCCAGCAGCTTAACGGGAACAACGACGAGGGGTACGCAGTATTTT
-	TRBV6-6	-	TRBJ2-3	CASRARRASTDTQYF	TGTGCCAGCAGAGCCCGCAGGGCGAGCACAGATACGCAGTATTTT
-	TRBV9	few	TRBJ2-7	CASSVAKGSEQYF	TGTGCCAGCAGCGTAGCGAAGGGGAGCGAGCAGTACTTC
TRBD1	TRBV18	-	TRBJ2-5	CASSLTGGHEETQYF	TGTGCCAGCTCACTCACAGGGGGCCACGAAGAGACCCAGTACTTC
-	TRBV28	-	TRBJ1-5	CASRQTGGGNQPQHF	TGTGCCAGCAGACAGACAGGAGGCGGCAATCAGCCCCAGCATTTT
TRBD1	TRBV24-1	few	TRBJ2-2	CATSDAGTGIGELFF	TGTGCCACCAGTGACGCCGGGACAGGGATCGGGGAGCTGTTTTTT
TRBD2	TRBV6-1	few	TRBJ2-1	CASTQSGLAHEQFF	TGTGCCAGCACCCAGTCGGGACTAGCGCATGAGCAGTTCTTC
-	TRBV7-2	few	TRBJ1-4	CASSPSSGLLGEKLFF	TGTGCCAGCAGCCCGAGTTCCGGACTCCTAGGGGAAAAACTGTTTTTT
-	TRBV7-2	few	TRBJ1-1	CASSSGRARGTEAFF	TGTGCCAGCAGCAGCGGCAGGGCGCGAGGCACTGAAGCTTTCTTT
-	TRBV9	many	TRBJ2-5	CASSVQGFGETQYF	TGTGCCAGCAGCGTACAGGGGTTCGGAGAGACCCAGTACTTC
-	TRBV24-1	-	TRBJ2-1	CATSDRVVWFF	TGTGCCACCAGTGATCGGGTAGTATGGTTCTTC
-	TRBV10-3	few	TRBJ2-3	CAISESDGSTDTQYF	TGTGCCATCAGTGAGTCGGATGGCAGCACAGATACGCAGTATTTT
TRBD1	TRBV12-3/TRBV12-4	many	TRBJ2-7	CASSWDRYEQYF	TGTGCCAGCAGTTGGGACAGGTACGAGCAGTACTTC
-	TRBV7-8	many	TRBJ1-1	CASSLGLGQNTEAFF	TGTGCCAGCAGCTTAGGGTTGGGACAAAACACTGAAGCTTTCTTT
TRBD2	TRBV20-1	few	TRBJ2-1	CSARLPSGGNEQFF	TGCAGTGCTAGACTTCCTAGCGGGGGCAATGAGCAGTTCTTC
-	TRBV7-2	-	TRBJ1-4	CASSTQGRYATNEKLFF	TGTGCCAGCAGCACACAAGGGAGATACGCAACTAATGAAAAACTGTTTTTT
-	TRBV11-2	few	TRBJ2-1	CASSDYLEQFF	TGTGCCAGCAGCGACTACCTTGAGCAGTTCTTC
-	TRBV7-9	once	TRBJ2-1	CASSSGPNYNEQFF	TGTGCCAGCAGCTCCGGACCTAACTACAATGAGCAGTTCTTC
TRBD2	TRBV5-4	-	TRBJ2-5	CASSIRGRGETQYF	TGTGCCAGCAGCATTCGCGGGAGAGGAGAGACCCAGTACTTC
-	TRBV28	few	TRBJ2-7	CASSPPSLGKEQYF	TGTGCCAGCAGCCCACCCTCGCTAGGGAAAGAGCAGTACTTC
-	TRBV29-1	-	TRBJ2-3	CSVQQGVDTQYF	TGCAGCGTTCAGCAGGGTGTTGATACGCAGTATTTT
-	TRBV25-1	many	TRBJ2-7	CASSRGSEQYF	TGTGCCAGCAGTCGGGGAAGCGAGCAGTACTTC
TRBD2	TRBV7-9	few	TRBJ2-1	CTSSLELAGEEQFF	TGTACCAGCAGCTTAGAACTAGCGGGAGAGGAGCAGTTCTTC
-	TRBV20-1	-	TRBJ2-3	CSARRLAGDTQYF	TGCAGTGCAAGAAGGTTGGCGGGAGATACGCAGTATTTT
-	TRBV19	-	TRBJ2-7	CASSIEGRYEQYF	TGTGCCAGTAGTATAGAGGGACGCTACGAGCAGTACTTC
-	TRBV6-1	few	TRBJ2-3	CASSERRMGPDTQYF	TGTGCCAGCAGTGAGCGAAGGATGGGGCCAGATACGCAGTATTTT
TRBD1	TRBV4-1	-	TRBJ2-1	CASSQDAIGTGTNEQFF	TGCGCCAGCAGCCAAGATGCTATTGGGACAGGGACAAATGAGCAGTTCTTC
-	TRBV3-1	-	TRBJ1-4	CASSLTKGGRGAKLFF	TGTGCCAGCAGCTTAACCAAGGGGGGGCGCGGTGCAAAACTGTTTTTT
-	TRBV5-6	-	TRBJ2-1	CASSLDSLASYNEQFF	TGTGCCAGCAGCTTGGACTCTCTAGCGTCCTACAATGAGCAGTTCTTC
TRBD2	TRBV6-1	-	TRBJ2-7	CAIARSGRAGDEQYF	TGTGCCATTGCAAGAAGCGGGAGGGCCGGAGACGAGCAGTACTTC
-	TRBV29-1	many	TRBJ1-1	CSGTLTANTEAFF	TGCAGCGGTACCTTGACAGCGAACACTGAAGCTTTCTTT